This T cell receptor beta chain was captured in a study of blood T cell repertoires in COVID-19. In the study overall: Whether acute or convalescent, the COVID-19 samples came from the United States, Italy and Spain. PBMCs, B-cell-depleted T cells, or T cells were the source of the cDNA or gDNA that made up the material.

With 1 base clipped from V and 1 base from J, the junction kept 2 bases outside the gene matches. The CDR3 extends over 15 amino acids. In germline, CDR1 is LNHNV, CDR2 YYDKDF (reference sequence). Profiled with immunoSEQ multiplex PCR; TCRdb holds only in-frame clones, not every one. The sample holds over 45,000 clones, around four fifths seen once. Input material: peripheral blood. The chain links TRBV15 to TRBJ2-5; 8 bases match TRBD2. The clonotype was recovered from a man aged 70 or older with acute or convalescent COVID-19. The CDR3 here is CATSRAGLGQETQYF. Written as DNA, the CDR3 is TGTGCCACCAGCAGAGCGGGACTAGGCCAAGAGACCCAGTACTTC.